The clone carrying this TCR beta chain was detected once. This entry comes from a study of CD8 T cells in Susac syndrome. An amount of RNA that ranged from 0.5 to 1 ug was reverse transcribed with random hexamers. Across 54 Vbeta and 13 Jbeta, immunoSEQ multiplex PCR amplified TCR beta CDR3. A single record per CDR3 protein comes from TCRdb applying MiXCR to the immunoSEQ multiplex PCR reads. The sample consists of about 180,000 distinct CDR3 sequences, under 97% of them appearing once. CD8+ and CD4+ T cells taken from blood had their TCR beta sequenced. The multiple sclerosis control group consisted of treatment-naive patients whose relapsing-remitting disease, which was either stable or active, fulfilled revised McDonald criteria. This receptor was identified in a human donor with multiple sclerosis. Sequencing was performed on CD4+ T cells from PBMCs.

CDR3 protein: CASSQEGVYNSPLHF. The CDR3 DNA reads TGTGCCAGCAGCCAAGAAGGGGTCTATAATTCACCCCTCCACTTT. This rearrangement joins TRBV3-1 to TRBJ1-6; a possible D gene is TRBD1 (5 bases). The CDR3 covers 15 residues. CDR1 is LGHDT and CDR2 is YNNKEL in the germline V gene (reference sequence). The V gene lost 0 bases and the J gene lost 3 bases, with 6 bases spanning the gap.